The present TCR beta chain was sequenced within a study of T cells in Graves' hyperthyroidism and ophthalmopathy. V was pared by 6 bases and J by 7 bases, with 12 bases between. This CDR3 comprises 11 residues. The germline gives CDR1 SQVTM, CDR2 ANQGSEA. The CDR3 regions of TCR beta were amplified from RNA transcripts. A first-round RT-PCR of the TCR CDR3 used the HTBI primer set. TCRdb called the multiplex PCR reads again in MiXCR, with one record for every CDR3 protein. This table has some 800,000 distinct CDR3 sequences, 35% to 40% appearing once. This clonotype appeared many times. The rearrangement links TRBV29-1 to TRBJ1-1; no reliable D call. The sample was blood. This TCR was sampled from a man between 18 and 35 years old with Graves' hyperthyroidism. The CDR3, as DNA: TGCAGCGTATTGACTACTATTGAAGCTTTCTTT. Encoded protein: CSVLTTIEAFF.